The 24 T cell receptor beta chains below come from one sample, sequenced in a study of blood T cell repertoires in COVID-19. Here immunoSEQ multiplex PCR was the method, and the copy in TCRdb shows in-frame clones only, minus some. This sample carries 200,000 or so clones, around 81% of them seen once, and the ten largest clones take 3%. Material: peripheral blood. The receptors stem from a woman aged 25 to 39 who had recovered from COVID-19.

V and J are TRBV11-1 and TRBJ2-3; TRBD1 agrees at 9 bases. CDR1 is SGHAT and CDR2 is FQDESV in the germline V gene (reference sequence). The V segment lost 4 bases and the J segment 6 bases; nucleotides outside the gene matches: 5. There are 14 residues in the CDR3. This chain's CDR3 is CASSSQGASDTQYF. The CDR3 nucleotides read TGTGCCAGCAGCTCACAGGGGGCTTCTGATACGCAGTATTTT. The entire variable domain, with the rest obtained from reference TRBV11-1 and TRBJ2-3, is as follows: EAEVAQSPRYKITEKSQAVAFWCDPISGHATLYWYRQILGQGPELLVQFQDESVVDDSQLPKDRFSAERLKGVDSTLKIQPAELGDSAMYLCASSSQGASDTQYFGPGTRLTVL.

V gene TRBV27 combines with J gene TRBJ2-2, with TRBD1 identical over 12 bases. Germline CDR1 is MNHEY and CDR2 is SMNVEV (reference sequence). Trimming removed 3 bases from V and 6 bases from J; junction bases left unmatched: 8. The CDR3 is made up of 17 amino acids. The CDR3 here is CASSLGGDRGRPGELFF. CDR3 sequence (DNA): TGTGCCAGCAGTTTGGGGGGGGACAGGGGGCGGCCCGGGGAGCTGTTTTTT.

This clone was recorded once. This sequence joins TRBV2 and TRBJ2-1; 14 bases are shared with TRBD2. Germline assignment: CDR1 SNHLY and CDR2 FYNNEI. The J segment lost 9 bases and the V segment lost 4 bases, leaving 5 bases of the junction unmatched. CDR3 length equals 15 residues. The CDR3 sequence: CASSGTSGRFGEQFF. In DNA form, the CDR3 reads TGTGCCAGCAGTGGGACTAGCGGGAGGTTCGGTGAGCAGTTCTTC.

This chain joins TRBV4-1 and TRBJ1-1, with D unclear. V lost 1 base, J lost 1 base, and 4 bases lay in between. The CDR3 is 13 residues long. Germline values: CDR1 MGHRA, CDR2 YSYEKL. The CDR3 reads CASSQGANTEAFF. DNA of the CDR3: TGCGCCAGCAGCCAAGGGGCGAACACTGAAGCTTTCTTT.

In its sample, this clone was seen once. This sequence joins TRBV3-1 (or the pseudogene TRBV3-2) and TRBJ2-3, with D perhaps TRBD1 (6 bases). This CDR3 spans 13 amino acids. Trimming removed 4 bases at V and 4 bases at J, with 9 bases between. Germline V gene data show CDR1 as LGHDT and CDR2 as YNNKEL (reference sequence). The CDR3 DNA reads TGTGCCAGCAGCCTACAGGGTCCAGATACGCAGTATTTT. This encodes CASSLQGPDTQYF.

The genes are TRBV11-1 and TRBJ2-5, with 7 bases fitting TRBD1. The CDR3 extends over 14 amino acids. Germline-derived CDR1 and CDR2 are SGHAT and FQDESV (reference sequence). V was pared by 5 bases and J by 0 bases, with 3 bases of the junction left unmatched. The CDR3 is CASSETGDQETQYF. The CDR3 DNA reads TGTGCCAGCAGCGAAACAGGGGACCAAGAGACCCAGTACTTC.

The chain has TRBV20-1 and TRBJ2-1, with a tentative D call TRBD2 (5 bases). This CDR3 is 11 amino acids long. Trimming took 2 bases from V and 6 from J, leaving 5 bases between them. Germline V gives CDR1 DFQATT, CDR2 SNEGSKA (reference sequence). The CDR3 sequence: CSARSGNEQFF. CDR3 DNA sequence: TGCAGTGCTAGAAGCGGCAATGAGCAGTTCTTC.

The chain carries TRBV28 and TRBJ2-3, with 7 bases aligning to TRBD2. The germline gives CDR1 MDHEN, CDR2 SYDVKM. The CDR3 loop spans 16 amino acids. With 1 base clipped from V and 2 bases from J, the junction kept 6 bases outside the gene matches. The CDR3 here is CASSLFRGRDTDTQYF. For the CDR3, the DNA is TGTGCCAGCAGTTTATTCCGCGGGAGAGACACAGATACGCAGTATTTT.

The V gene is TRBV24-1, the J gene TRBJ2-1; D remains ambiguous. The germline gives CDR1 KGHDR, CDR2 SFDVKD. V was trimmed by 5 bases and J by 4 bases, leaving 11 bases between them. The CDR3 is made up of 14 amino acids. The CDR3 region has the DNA TGTGCCACCAGTGGGGCAGCCTCATACAATGAGCAGTTCTTC. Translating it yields CATSGAASYNEQFF.

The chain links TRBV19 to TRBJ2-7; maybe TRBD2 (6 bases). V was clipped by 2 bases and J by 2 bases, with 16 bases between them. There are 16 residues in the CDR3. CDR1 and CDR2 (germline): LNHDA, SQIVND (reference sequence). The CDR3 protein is CASSIRRLVGPYEQYF. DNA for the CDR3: TGTGCCAGTAGTATACGTAGACTAGTCGGGCCCTACGAGCAGTACTTC.

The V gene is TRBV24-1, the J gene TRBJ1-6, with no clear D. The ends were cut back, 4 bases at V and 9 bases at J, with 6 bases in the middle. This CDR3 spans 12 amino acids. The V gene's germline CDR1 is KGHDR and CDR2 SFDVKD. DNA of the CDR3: TGTGCCACCAGTGACGGAGGTTCACCCCTCCACTTT. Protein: CATSDGGSPLHF.

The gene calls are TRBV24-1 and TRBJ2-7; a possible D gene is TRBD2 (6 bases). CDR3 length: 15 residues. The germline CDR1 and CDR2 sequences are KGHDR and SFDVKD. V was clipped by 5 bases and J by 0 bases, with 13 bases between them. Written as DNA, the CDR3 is TGTGCCACCAGTGCAGGGACTGGGAGCTCCTACGAGCAGTACTTC. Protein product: CATSAGTGSSYEQYF.

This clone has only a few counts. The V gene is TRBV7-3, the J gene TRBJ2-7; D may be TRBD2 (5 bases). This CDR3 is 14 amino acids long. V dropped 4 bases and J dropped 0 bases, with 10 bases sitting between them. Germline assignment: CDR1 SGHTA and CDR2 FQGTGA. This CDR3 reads CASSSDGSSYEQYF. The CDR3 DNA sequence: TGTGCCAGCAGCTCCGATGGGAGCTCCTACGAGCAGTACTTC. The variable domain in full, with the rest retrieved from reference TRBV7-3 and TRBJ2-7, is GAGVSQTPSNKVTEKGKYVELRCDPISGHTALYWYRQSLGQGPEFLIYFQGTGAADDSGLPNDRFFAVRPEGSVSTLKIQRTERGDSAVYLCASSSDGSSYEQYFGPGTRLTVT.

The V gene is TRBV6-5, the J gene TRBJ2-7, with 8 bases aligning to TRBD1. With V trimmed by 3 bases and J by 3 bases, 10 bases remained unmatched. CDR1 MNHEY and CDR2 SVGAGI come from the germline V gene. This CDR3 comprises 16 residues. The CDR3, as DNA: TGTGCCAGCAGTTATCGCGCAAAACAGGGGGACTACGAGCAGTACTTC. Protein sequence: CASSYRAKQGDYEQYF.

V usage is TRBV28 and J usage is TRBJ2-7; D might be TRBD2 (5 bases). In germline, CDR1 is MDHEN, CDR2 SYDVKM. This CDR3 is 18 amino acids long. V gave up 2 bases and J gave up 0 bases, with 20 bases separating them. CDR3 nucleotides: TGTGCCAGCAGTTTACCCCTCTTGGCGCGGGCACACTCCTACGAGCAGTACTTC. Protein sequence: CASSLPLLARAHSYEQYF.

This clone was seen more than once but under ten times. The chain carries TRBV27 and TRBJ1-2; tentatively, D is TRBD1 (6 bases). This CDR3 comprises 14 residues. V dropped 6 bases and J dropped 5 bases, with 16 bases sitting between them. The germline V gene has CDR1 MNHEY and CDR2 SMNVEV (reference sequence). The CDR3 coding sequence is TGTGCCAGCAGAGAAAACGGGGGGCCATATGGCTACACCTTC. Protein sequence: CASRENGGPYGYTF.

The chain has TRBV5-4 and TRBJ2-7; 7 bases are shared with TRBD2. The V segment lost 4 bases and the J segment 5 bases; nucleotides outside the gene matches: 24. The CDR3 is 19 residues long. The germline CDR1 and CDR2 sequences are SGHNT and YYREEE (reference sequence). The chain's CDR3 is CASSPLVGERGEEEDEQYF. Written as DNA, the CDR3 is TGTGCCAGCAGCCCCCTTGTAGGTGAGCGGGGTGAGGAGGAGGACGAGCAGTACTTC.

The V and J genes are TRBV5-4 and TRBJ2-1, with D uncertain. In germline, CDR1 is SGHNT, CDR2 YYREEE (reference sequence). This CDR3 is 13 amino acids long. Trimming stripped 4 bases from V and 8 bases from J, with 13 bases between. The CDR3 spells CASSTLNQDEQFF. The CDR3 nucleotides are TGTGCCAGCAGCACCTTAAACCAGGATGAGCAGTTCTTC.

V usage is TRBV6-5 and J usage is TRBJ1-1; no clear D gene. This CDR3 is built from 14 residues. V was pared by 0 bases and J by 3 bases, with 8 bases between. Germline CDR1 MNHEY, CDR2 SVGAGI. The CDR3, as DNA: TGTGCCAGCAGTTACTCTGTGCGGGACACTGAAGCTTTCTTT. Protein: CASSYSVRDTEAFF.

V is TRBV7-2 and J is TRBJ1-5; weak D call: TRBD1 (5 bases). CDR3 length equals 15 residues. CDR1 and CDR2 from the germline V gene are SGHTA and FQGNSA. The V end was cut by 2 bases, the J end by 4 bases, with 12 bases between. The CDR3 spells CASSLSGTQNQPQHF. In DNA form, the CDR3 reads TGTGCCAGCAGCTTATCAGGGACTCAAAATCAGCCCCAGCATTTT.

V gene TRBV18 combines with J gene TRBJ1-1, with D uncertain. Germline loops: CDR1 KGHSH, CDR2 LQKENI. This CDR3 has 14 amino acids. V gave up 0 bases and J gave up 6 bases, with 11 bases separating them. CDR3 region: CASSPPSTLSEAFF. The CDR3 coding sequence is TGTGCCAGCTCACCACCGTCCACTTTGTCTGAAGCTTTCTTT.

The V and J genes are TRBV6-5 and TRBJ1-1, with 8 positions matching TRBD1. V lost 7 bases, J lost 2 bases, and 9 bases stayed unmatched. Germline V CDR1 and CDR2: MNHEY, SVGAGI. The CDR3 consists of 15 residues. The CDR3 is CASIRSQGANTEAFF. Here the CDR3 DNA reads TGTGCCAGCATTCGGAGTCAGGGGGCCAACACTGAAGCTTTCTTT.

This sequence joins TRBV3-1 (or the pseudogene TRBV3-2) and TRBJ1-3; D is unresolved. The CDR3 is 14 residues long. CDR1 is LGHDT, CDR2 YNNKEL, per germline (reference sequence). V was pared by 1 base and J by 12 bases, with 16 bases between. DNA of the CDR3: TGTGCCAGCAGCCAAGGCAGGATGATCGCCGGCATATATTTT. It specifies CASSQGRMIAGIYF.

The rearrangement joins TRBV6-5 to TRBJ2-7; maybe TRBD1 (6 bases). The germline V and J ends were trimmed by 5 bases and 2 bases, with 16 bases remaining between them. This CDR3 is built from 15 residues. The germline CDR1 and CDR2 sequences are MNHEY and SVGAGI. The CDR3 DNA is TGTGCCAGCAGTCCTTGGGACACCCGCACCTACGAGCAGTACTTC. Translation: CASSPWDTRTYEQYF.